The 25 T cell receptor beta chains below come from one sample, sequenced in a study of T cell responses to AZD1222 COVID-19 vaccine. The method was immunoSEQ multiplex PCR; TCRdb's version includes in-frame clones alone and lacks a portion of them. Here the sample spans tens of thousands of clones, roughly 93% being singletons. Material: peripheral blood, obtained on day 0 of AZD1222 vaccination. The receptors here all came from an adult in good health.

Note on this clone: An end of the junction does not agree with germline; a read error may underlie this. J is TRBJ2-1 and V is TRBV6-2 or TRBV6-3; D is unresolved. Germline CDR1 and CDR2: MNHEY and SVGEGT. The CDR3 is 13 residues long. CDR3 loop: CASSYGPGRIWIF. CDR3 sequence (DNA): TGTGCCAGCAGTTACGGTCCCGGGCGCATATGGATCTTC.

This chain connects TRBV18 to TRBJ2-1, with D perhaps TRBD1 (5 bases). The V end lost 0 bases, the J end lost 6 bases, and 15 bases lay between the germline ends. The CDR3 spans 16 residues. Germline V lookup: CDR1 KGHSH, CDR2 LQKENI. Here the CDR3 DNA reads TGTGCCAGCTCACCACCGCTCCAGGGTATTCGCAATGAGCAGTTCTTC. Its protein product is CASSPPLQGIRNEQFF.

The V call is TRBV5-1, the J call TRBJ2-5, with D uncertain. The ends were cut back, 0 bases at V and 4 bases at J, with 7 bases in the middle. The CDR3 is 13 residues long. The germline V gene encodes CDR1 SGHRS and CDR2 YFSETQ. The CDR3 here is CASSLGARETQYF. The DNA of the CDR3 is TGCGCCAGCAGCTTGGGGGCCCGAGAGACCCAGTACTTC.

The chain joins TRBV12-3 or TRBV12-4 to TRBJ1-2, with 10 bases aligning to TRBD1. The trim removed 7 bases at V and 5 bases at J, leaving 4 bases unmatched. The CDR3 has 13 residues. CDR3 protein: CASNRDRGYGYTF. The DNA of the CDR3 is TGTGCCAGCAACCGGGACAGGGGTTATGGCTACACCTTC.

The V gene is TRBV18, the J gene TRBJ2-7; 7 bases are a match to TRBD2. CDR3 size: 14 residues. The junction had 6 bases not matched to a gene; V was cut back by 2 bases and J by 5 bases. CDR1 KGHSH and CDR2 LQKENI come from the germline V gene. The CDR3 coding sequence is TGTGCCAGCTCACCAATCGGGGGGTCTAACGAGCAGTACTTC. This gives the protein CASSPIGGSNEQYF.

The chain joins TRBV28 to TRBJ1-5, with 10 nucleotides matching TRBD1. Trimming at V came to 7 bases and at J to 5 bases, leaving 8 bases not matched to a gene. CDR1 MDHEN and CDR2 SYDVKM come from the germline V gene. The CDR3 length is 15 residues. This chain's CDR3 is CASIAPGQGHQPQHF. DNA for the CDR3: TGTGCCAGCATCGCTCCGGGACAGGGGCATCAGCCCCAGCATTTT.

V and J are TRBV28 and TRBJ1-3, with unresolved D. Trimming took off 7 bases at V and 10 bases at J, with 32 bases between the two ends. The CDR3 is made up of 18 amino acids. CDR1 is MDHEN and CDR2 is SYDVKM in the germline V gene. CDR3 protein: CASTSNSLRIVRARTIYF. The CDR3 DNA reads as TGTGCCAGCACCTCGAATTCTCTCCGCATTGTGAGAGCGCGTACCATATATTTT.

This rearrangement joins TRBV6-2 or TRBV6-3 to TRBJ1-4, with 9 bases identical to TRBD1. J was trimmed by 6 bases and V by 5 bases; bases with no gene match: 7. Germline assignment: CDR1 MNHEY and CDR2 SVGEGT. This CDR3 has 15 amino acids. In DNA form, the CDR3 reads TGTGCCAGCAGTACCGCCGGGACAGGGTATGAAAAACTGTTTTTT. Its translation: CASSTAGTGYEKLFF.

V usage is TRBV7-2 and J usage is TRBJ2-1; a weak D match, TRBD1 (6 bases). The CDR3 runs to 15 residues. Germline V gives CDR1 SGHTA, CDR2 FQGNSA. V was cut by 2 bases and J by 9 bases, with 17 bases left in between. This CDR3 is CASSLPGQGRSEQFF. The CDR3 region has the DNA TGTGCCAGCAGCTTACCGGGGCAGGGGCGGTCTGAGCAGTTCTTC.

CDR3 in DNA: TGCGCCAGCAGCTGGGGACTAGCGGGGGGGACTACCTACGAGCAGTACTTC. Translating it yields CASSWGLAGGTTYEQYF. The rearrangement uses TRBV5-1 and TRBJ2-7, with 16 bases matching TRBD2. Looked up from germline, CDR1 is SGHRS and CDR2 is YFSETQ. This CDR3 region has 17 residues. The V gene end was trimmed by 3 bases and the J gene end by 2 bases; junction bases not matched to a gene: 5.

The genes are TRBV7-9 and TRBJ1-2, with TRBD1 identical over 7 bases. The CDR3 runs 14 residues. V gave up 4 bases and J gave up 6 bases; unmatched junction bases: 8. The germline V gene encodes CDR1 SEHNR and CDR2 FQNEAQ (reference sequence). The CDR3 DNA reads TGTGCCAGCAGCTCACGACAGGGCAACGATGGCTACACCTTC. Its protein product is CASSSRQGNDGYTF.

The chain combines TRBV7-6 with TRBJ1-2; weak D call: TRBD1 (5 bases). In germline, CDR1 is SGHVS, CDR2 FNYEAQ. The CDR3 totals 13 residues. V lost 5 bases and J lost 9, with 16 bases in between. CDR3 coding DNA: TGTGCCAGCAGCATTAACCCACAGGCTCGCTACACCTTC. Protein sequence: CASSINPQARYTF.

In DNA form, the CDR3 reads TGTGCCAGCAGCTCCCACATGGCGTCCTACGAGCAGTACTTC. It translates to CASSSHMASYEQYF. The chain carries TRBV7-8 and TRBJ2-7; D unclear. CDR1 SGHVS and CDR2 FQNEAQ come from the germline V gene. The V and J ends lost 4 bases and 1 base respectively, with 11 bases between them. The CDR3 consists of 14 residues. The full variable domain, with the rest looked up from reference TRBV7-8 and TRBJ2-7, is GAGVSQSPRYKVAKRGQDVALRCDPISGHVSLFWYQQALGQGPEFLTYFQNEAQLDKSGLPSDRFFAERPEGSVSTLKIQRTQQEDSAVYLCASSSHMASYEQYFGPGTRLTVT.

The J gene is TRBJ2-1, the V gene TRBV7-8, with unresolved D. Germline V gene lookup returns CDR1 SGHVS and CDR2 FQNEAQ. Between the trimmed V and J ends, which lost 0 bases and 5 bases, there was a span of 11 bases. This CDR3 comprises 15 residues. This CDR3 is CASSLALRRNNEQFF. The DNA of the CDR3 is TGTGCCAGCAGCTTAGCTCTCCGCAGAAACAATGAGCAGTTCTTC. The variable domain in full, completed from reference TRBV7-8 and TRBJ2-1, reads GAGVSQSPRYKVAKRGQDVALRCDPISGHVSLFWYQQALGQGPEFLTYFQNEAQLDKSGLPSDRFFAERPEGSVSTLKIQRTQQEDSAVYLCASSLALRRNNEQFFGPGTRLTVL.

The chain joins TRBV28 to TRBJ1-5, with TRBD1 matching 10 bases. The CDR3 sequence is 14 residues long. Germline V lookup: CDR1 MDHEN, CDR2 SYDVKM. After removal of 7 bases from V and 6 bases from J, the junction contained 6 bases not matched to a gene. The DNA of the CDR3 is TGTGCCAGCATCGGGGGACAGGGGTTTCAGCCCCAGCATTTT. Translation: CASIGGQGFQPQHF.

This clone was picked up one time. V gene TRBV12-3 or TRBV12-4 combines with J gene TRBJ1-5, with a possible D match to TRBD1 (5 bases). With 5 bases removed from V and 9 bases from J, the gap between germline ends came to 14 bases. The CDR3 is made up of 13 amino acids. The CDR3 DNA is TGTGCCAGCAGTCAAGGGGAACAAGGGCCCCAGCATTTT. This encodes CASSQGEQGPQHF.

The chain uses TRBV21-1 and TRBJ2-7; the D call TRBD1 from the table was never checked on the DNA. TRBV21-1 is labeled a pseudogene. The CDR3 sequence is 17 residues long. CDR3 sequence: CASSKAGTRPPSYEQYF. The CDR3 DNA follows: TGTGCCAGCAGCAAAGCGGGCACAAGGCCCCCTTCCTACGAGCAGTACTTC.

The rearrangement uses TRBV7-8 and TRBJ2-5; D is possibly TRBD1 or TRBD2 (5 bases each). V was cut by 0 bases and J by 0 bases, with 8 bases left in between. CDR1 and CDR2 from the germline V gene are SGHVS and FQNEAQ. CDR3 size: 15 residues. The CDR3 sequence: CASSLAGTDQETQYF. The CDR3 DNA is TGTGCCAGCAGCTTAGCGGGGACGGACCAAGAGACCCAGTACTTC.

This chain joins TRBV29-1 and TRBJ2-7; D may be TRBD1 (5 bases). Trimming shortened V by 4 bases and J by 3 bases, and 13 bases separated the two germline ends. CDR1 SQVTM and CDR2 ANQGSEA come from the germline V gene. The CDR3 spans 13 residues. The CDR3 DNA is TGCAGCGTTGCCCAGGGAATATACTACGAGCAGTACTTC. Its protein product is CSVAQGIYYEQYF.

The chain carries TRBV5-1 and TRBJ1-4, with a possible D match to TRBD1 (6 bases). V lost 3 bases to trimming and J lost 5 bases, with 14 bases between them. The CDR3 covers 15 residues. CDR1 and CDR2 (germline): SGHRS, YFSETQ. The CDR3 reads CASSYSDSQNEKLFF. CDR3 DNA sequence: TGCGCCAGCAGCTACTCGGACAGCCAAAATGAAAAACTGTTTTTT.

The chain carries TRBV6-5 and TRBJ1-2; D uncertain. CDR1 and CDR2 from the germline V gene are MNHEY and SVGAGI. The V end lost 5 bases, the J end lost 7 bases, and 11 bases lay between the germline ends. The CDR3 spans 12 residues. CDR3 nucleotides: TGTGCCAGCAGTAAAACAGAGGCTGGCTACACCTTC. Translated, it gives CASSKTEAGYTF.

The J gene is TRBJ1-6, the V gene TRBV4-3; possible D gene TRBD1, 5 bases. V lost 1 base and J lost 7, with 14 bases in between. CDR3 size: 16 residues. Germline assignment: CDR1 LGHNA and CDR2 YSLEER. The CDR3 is CASSQVYGTLNSPLHF. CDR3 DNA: TGCGCCAGCAGCCAAGTCTATGGGACCTTAAATTCACCCCTCCACTTT.

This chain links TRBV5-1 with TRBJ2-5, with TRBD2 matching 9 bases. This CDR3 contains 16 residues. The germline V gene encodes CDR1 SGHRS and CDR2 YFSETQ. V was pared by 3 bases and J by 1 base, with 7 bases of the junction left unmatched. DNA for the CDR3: TGCGCCAGCAGCTCCCTTAGCGGGGGACCCCAAGAGACCCAGTACTTC. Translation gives CASSSLSGGPQETQYF.

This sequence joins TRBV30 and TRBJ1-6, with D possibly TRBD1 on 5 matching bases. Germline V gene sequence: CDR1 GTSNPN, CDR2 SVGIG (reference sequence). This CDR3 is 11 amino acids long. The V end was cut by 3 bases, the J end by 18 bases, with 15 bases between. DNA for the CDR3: TGTGCCTGGAGAAAAACAGGTGGCCCCCACTTT. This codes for CAWRKTGGPHF.

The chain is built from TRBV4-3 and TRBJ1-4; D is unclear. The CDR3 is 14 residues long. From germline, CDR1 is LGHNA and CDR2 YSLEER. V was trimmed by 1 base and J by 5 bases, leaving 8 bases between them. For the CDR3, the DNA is TGCGCCAGCAGCCAAGGAGAACTAAATGAAAAACTGTTTTTT. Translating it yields CASSQGELNEKLFF.